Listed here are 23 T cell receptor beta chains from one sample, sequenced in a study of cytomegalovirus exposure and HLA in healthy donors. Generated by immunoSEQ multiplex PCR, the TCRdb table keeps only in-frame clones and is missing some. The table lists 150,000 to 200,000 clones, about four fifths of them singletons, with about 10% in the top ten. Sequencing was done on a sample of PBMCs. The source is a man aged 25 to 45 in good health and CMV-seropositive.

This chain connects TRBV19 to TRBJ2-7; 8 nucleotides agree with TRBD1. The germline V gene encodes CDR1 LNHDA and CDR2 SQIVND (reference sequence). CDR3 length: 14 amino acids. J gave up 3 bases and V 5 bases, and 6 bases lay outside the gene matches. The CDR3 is CASSPRTGFYEQYF. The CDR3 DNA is TGTGCCAGTAGTCCACGGACAGGGTTCTACGAGCAGTACTTC.

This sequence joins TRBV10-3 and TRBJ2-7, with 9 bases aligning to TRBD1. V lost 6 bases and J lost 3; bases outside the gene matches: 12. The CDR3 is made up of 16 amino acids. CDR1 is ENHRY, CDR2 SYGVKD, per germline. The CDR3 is CAISRGTGRGYYEQYF. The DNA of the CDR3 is TGTGCCATCAGCCGAGGGACAGGGAGGGGGTACTACGAGCAGTACTTC.

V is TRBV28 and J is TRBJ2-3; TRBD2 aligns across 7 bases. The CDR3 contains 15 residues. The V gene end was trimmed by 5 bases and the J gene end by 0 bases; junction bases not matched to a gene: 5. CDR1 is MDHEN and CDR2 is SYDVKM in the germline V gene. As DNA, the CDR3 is TGTGCCAGCAGTCCGCTAGCGGAAAGCACAGATACGCAGTATTTT. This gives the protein CASSPLAESTDTQYF. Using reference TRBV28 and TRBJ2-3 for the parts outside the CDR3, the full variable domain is DVKVTQSSRYLVKRTGEKVFLECVQDMDHENMFWYRQDPGLGLRLIYFSYDVKMKEKGDIPEGYSVSREKKERFSLILESASTNQTSMYLCASSPLAESTDTQYFGPGTRLTVL.

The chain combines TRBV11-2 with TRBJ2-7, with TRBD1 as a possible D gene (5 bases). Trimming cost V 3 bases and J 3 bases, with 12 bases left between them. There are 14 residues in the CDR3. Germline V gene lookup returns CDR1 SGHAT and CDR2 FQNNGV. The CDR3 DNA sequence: TGTGCCAGCAGCTTTGACCAGGGAAGCTACGAGCAGTACTTC. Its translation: CASSFDQGSYEQYF.

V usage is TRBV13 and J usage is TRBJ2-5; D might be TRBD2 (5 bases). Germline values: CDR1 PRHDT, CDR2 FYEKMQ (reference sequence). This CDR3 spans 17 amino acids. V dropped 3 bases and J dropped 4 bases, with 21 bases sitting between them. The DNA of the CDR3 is TGTGCCAGCAGCTTCCCTGGGGAGCGGAGCCTACCAGAGACCCAGTACTTC. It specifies CASSFPGERSLPETQYF.

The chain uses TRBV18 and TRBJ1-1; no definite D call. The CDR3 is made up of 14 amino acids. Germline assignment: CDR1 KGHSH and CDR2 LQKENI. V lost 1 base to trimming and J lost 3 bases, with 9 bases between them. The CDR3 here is CASSPREIYTEAFF. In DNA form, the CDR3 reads TGTGCCAGCTCACCACGGGAGATTTACACTGAAGCTTTCTTT. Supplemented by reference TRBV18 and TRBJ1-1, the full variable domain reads NAGVMQNPRHLVRRRGQEARLRCSPMKGHSHVYWYRQLPEEGLKFMVYLQKENIIDESGMPKERFSAEFPKEGPSILRIQQVVRGDSAAYFCASSPREIYTEAFFGQGTRLTVV.

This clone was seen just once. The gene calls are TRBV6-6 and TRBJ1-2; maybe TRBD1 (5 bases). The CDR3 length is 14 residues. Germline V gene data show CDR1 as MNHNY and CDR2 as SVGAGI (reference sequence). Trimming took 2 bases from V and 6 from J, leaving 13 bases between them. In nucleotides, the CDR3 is TGTGCCAGCAGTTACCGCGGCAGGGTAGATGGCTACACCTTC. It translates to CASSYRGRVDGYTF.

The CDR3 region is CASTLTSGSTDTQYF. The CDR3 DNA follows: TGTGCCAGTACCTTGACTAGCGGGAGCACAGATACGCAGTATTTT. The genes are TRBV19 and TRBJ2-3; 10 bases are a match to TRBD2. The CDR3 is 15 residues long. Germline V CDR1 and CDR2: LNHDA, SQIVND (reference sequence). V lost 7 bases to trimming and J lost 0 bases; unmatched junction nucleotides: 4.

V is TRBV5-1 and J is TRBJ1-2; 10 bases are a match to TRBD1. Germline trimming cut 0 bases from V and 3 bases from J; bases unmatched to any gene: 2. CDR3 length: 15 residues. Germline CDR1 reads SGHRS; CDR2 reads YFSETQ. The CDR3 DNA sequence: TGCGCCAGCAGCTTGGTGACAGGGGGCCACTATGGCTACACCTTC. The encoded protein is CASSLVTGGHYGYTF.

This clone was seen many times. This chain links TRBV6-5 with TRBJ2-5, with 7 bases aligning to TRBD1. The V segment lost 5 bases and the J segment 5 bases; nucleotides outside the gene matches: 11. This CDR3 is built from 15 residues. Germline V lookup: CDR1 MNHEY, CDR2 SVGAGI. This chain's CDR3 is CASSGQDIQRETQYF. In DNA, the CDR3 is TGTGCCAGCAGTGGACAGGATATCCAGAGGGAGACCCAGTACTTC.

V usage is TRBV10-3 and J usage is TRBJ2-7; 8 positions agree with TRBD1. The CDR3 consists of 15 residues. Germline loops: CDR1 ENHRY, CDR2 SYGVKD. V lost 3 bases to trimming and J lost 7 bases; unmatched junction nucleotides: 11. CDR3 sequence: CAISDSTGEASEQYF. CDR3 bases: TGTGCCATCAGTGATTCGACAGGGGAAGCTAGTGAGCAGTACTTC.

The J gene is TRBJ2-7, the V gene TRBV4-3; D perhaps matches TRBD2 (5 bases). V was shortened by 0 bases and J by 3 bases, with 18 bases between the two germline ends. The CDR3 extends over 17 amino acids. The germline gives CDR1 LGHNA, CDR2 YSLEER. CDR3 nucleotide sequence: TGCGCCAGCAGCCAAGAACGATCGGAGACTACCTACTACGAGCAGTACTTC. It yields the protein CASSQERSETTYYEQYF.

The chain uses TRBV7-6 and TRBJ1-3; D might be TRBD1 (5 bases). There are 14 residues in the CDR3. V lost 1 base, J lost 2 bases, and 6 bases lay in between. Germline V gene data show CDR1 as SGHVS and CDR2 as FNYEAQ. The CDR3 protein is CASSLETAGNTIYF. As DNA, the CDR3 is TGTGCCAGCAGCTTAGAGACAGCTGGAAACACCATATATTTT.

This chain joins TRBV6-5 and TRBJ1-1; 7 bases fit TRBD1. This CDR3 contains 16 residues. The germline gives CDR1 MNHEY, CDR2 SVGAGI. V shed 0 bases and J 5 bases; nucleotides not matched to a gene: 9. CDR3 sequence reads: CASSYSTRQGETEAFF. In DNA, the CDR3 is TGTGCCAGCAGTTACTCGACTAGACAGGGAGAGACTGAAGCTTTCTTT.

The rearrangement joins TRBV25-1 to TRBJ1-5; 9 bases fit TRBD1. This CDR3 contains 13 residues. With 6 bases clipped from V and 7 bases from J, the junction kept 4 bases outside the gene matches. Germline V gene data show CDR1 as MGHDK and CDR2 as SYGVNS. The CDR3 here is CASRGTGFQPQHF. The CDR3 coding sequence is TGTGCCAGCAGAGGGACAGGGTTCCAGCCCCAGCATTTT.

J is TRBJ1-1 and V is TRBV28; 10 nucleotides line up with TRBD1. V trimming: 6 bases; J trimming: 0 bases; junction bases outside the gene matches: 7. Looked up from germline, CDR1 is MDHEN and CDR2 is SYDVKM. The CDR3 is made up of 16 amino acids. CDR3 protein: CASSLWDRGLNTEAFF. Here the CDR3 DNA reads TGTGCCAGCAGCCTTTGGGACAGGGGCCTGAACACTGAAGCTTTCTTT.

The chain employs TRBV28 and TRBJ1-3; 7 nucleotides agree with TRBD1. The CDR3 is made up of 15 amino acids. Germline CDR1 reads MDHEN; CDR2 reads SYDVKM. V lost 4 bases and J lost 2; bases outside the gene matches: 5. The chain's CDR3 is CASSSQQGAGNTIYF. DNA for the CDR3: TGTGCCAGCAGTTCTCAGCAGGGGGCTGGAAACACCATATATTTT.

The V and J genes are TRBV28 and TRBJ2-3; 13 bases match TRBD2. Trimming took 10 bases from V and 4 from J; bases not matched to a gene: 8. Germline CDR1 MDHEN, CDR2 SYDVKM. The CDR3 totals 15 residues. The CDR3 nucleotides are TGTGCCATTACCGGACTAGCGGGAGACCCAGATACGCAGTATTTT. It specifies CAITGLAGDPDTQYF. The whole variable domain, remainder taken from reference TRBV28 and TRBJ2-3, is DVKVTQSSRYLVKRTGEKVFLECVQDMDHENMFWYRQDPGLGLRLIYFSYDVKMKEKGDIPEGYSVSREKKERFSLILESASTNQTSMYLCAITGLAGDPDTQYFGPGTRLTVL.

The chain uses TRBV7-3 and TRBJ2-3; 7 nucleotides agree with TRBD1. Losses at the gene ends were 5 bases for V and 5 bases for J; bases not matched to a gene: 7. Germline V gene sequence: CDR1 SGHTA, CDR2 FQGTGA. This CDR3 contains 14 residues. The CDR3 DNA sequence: TGTGCCAGCAGCCACGACAGGGACGTAGATACGCAGTATTTT. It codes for CASSHDRDVDTQYF.

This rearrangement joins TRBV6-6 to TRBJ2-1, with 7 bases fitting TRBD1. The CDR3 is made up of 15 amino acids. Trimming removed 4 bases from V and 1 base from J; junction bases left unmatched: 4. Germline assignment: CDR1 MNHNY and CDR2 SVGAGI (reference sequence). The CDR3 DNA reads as TGTGCCAGCAGTTCGCCGGGACAGTCCTACAATGAGCAGTTCTTC. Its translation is CASSSPGQSYNEQFF.

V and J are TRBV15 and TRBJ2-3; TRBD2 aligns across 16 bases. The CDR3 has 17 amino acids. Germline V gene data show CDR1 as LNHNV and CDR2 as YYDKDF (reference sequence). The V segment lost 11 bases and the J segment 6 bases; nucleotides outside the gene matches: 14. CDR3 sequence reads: CAVSSRSGLAGGDTQYF. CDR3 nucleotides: TGTGCCGTCTCCAGCAGGTCGGGACTAGCGGGAGGGGATACGCAGTATTTT.

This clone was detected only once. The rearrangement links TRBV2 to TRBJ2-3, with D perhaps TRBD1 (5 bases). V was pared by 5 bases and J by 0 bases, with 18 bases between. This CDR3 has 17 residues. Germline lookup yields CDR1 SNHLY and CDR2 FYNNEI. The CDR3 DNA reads TGTGCCAGCAGTATTTTATCAGGGCCCGGGAGCACAGATACGCAGTATTTT. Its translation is CASSILSGPGSTDTQYF. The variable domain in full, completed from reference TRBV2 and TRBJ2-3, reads EPEVTQTPSHQVTQMGQEVILRCVPISNHLYFYWYRQILGQKVEFLVSFYNNEISEKSEIFDDQFSVERPDGSNFTLKIRSTKLEDSAMYFCASSILSGPGSTDTQYFGPGTRLTVL.

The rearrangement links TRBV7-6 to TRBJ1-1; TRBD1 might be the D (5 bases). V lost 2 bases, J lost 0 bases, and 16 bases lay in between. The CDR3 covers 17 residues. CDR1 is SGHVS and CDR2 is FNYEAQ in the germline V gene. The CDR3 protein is CASSLRQTDLMNTEAFF. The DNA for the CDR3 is TGTGCCAGCAGCTTACGTCAGACAGACCTCATGAACACTGAAGCTTTCTTT.